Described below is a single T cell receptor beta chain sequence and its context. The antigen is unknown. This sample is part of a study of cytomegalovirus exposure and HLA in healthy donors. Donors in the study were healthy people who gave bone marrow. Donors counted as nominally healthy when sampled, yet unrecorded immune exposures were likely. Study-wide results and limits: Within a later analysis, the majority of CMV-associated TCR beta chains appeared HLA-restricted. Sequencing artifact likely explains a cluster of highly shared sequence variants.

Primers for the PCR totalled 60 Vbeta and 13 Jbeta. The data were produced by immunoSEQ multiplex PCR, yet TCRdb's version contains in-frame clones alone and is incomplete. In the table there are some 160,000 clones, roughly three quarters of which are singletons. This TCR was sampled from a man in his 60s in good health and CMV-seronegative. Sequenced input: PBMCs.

CDR3 sequence reads: CASSLDRTETQYF. DNA of the CDR3: TGTGCCAGCAGCTTGGACAGGACGGAGACCCAGTACTTC. V is TRBV7-3 and J is TRBJ2-5, with TRBD1 identical over 7 bases. The CDR3 loop spans 13 amino acids. Germline CDR1 SGHTA, CDR2 FQGTGA. J lost 5 bases, V lost 3 bases, and 3 bases had no gene match.